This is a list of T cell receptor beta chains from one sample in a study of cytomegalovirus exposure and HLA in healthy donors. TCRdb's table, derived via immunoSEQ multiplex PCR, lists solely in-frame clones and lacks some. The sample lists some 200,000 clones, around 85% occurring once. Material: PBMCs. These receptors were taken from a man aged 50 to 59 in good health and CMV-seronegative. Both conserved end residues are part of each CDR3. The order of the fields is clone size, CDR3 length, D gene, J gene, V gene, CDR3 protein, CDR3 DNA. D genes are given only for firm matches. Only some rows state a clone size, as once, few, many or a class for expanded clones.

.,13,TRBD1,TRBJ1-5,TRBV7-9,CASSLTGDQPQHF,TGTGCCAGCAGTTTAACAGGGGATCAGCCCCAGCATTTT
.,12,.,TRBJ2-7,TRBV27,CASSPPSRKQYF,TGTGCCAGCAGCCCCCCCTCTAGAAAGCAGTACTTC
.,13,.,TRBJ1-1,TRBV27,CASSKTGWTEAFF,TGTGCCAGCAGCAAAACAGGGTGGACTGAAGCTTTCTTT
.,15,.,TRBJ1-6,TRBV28,CASSLQGSYNSPLHF,TGTGCCAGCAGCTTACAGGGCTCCTATAATTCACCCCTCCACTTT
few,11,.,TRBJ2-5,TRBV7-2,CASSSGETQYF,TGTGCCAGCAGCTCCGGGGAGACCCAGTACTTC
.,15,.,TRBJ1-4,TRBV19,CASNKRGSLGEKLFF,TGTGCCAGTAACAAAAGGGGGAGTTTAGGTGAAAAACTGTTTTTT
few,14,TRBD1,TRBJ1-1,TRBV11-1,CASSFTGGNTEAFF,TGTGCCAGCAGCTTCACAGGGGGGAACACTGAAGCTTTCTTT
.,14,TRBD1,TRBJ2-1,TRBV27,CASSSGGAYNEQFF,TGTGCCAGCAGTTCAGGGGGCGCATACAATGAGCAGTTCTTC
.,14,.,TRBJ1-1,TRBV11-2,CASSLNPGMVVAFF,TGTGCCAGCAGCTTGAATCCAGGGATGGTCGTGGCTTTCTTT
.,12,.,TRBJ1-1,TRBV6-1,CASSRGATEAFF,TGTGCCAGCAGTCGGGGAGCCACTGAAGCTTTCTTT
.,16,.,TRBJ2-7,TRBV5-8,CASSLSPGDGSYEQYF,TGTGCCAGCAGCTTGTCTCCGGGGGACGGCTCCTACGAGCAGTACTTC
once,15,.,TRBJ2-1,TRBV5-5,CASSLGGVTYNEQFF,TGTGCCAGCAGCTTAGGGGGAGTAACCTACAATGAGCAGTTCTTC
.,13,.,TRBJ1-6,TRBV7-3,CASSPDRNAPLHF,TGTGCCAGCAGCCCAGACAGGAACGCACCCCTCCACTTT
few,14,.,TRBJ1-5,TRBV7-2,CASSQRGGNQPQHF,TGTGCCAGCAGCCAGCGGGGGGGCAATCAGCCCCAGCATTTT